This T cell receptor (beta chain) was obtained from a study of memory CD4+ T cells and cytomegalovirus serostatus (dated by TCRdb to between 2018 and 2021). Concerning the study at large: The cohort included about 33 healthy adults from Belgium, of whom 9 were CMV seropositive and about 25 were CMV seronegative. The study sequenced CD4+ memory TCRbeta repertoires of a Belgian cohort with known cytomegalovirus serostatus to replicate a published TCR-based CMV serostatus classifier.

A note on this clone: This receptor's antigen is unknown. No base-level quality is on record; no much larger clone is a single base apart.

Here is what the overall study found, with its caveats: The results were interpreted as suggesting that the CMV-associated TCR signature is largely present in the CD4+ memory repertoire. Only CD4+CD45RO+ memory cells were sequenced, in contrast to the original study, which included naive and memory CD4+ and CD8+ populations. Of under 200 previously reported CMV-associated TCRbeta sequences, 67 appeared in the CD4+ memory repertoires, each in one to five individuals. For CMV serostatus prediction, a median bootstrapped AUC of about 0.95 was reached with the original framework, and a median bootstrapped AUC of around 0.89 was reached with a US-trained random forest. On the Belgian cohort, the classifier based on the original framework reached a median bootstrapped AUC of approximately 0.95, with a 95% CI of 0.76-1.00.

A FACSAria II was used to sort memory CD4+ T cells, defined as single viable CD3+CD4+CD8-CD45RO+ cells. CMV serostatus was assessed using a Roche Elecsys assay, by which serum IgG against CMV pp150, pp28, p38 and p52 was detected. Once the samples were thawed, total CD4+ T cells were enriched through positive selection using CD4 magnetic microbeads. The samples came from a separate study whose specific focus was interrogating the CD4+ T cell memory repertoire. Peripheral blood mononuclear cells were isolated and cryopreserved following standard operating procedures; serum was stored at -80 °C. The staining relied on CD3-PerCP (BW264/56), CD4-APC (RPA-T4), CD45RO-PE (UCHT1) and CD8-Pacific Orange (3B5) antibodies, and Sytox blue was used to exclude non-viable cells. Via the germline V gene, CDR1 is SQVTM and CDR2 ANQGSEA. The germline V and J ends show losses of 6 bases and 6 bases respectively, and no gene match explains 9 bases of the junction. The CDR3 sequence holds 13 residues, the cysteine and phenylalanine included. The only DNA kept is the CDR3, 39 bases in frame from the first base.

The Quick-DNA Microprep Kit was used to extract genomic DNA from the sorted cells. TCRbeta DNA was amplified with the immunoSEQ hsTCRbeta kit following the manufacturer's protocol. TCRbeta libraries were sequenced on an Illumina MiSeq instrument. The original methods were these. Once out-of-frame sequences had been removed, 2,204,828 distinct TCRbeta sequences were left, which works out to an average of about 66,813 per individual. Each individual was scored according to the count of 150 or so previously reported CMV-associated TCRbeta sequences and the total productive distinct TCRbeta count. A beta-binomial model was reimplemented in Python, and random forests from scikit-learn, run with default parameters, were trained on data from the US cohort. Classifier performance on the Belgian cohort was summarized as median AUC with percentile confidence intervals over 10,000 bootstrap iterations. TCRdb took over this immuneACCESS table, retaining in-frame rearrangements with V and J assigned. Such tables are incomplete; in checked studies, under half of the missing clones stem from an unresolved V gene, and the remainder is unexplained. Clone size and V and J calls were adopted from that table, with D and trimming inferred from the DNA. The sample table shows 40,000 to 60,000 clones, and around 78% are seen once. The ten biggest clones cover approximately 0.8% of the sample.

Material for sequencing was memory CD4+ T cells from blood. The chain couples TRBV29-1 to TRBJ1-2; 8 middle bases align to TRBD1. The receptor's source is an adult in good health and CMV-seronegative. This receptor carries the CDR3 CSVIPGQDNGYTF. The nucleotide sequence is TGCAGCGTGATTCCGGGACAGGACAATGGCTACACCTTC.